This T cell receptor beta chain was recorded in a study of blood T cell repertoires in COVID-19. Across the whole study: Samples came from the United States, Italy and Spain, spanning acute and convalescent COVID-19. T cells, B-cell-depleted T cells, or PBMCs supplied cDNA or gDNA.

J was trimmed by 0 bases and V by 0 bases; bases with no gene match: 4. Germline V gives CDR1 MGHRA, CDR2 YSYEKL. CDR3 length equals 17 residues. Methods used by the authors: Estimated nucleated cell counts came from reference gene primer amplification. The data were produced by immunoSEQ multiplex PCR, yet TCRdb's version contains in-frame clones alone and is incomplete. D and trimming were read from the DNA, whereas the V and J calls and clone size are those reported in that table. The table has 30,000 to 45,000 clones, roughly 78% seen once. The clonotype comes from a man in his 60s with acute or convalescent COVID-19. Sequencing was done on a sample of peripheral blood. The chain links TRBV4-1 to TRBJ2-4; the match to TRBD2 covers 8 bases. CDR3 coding DNA: TGCGCCAGCAGCCAAGATAGCCTAGCGGGAGCCAAAAACATTCAGTACTTC. Translated: CASSQDSLAGAKNIQYF.